This is a list of T cell receptor beta chains from one sample in a study of shared clonotypes between healthy human individuals. Here immunoSEQ multiplex PCR was the method, and the copy in TCRdb shows in-frame clones only, minus some. The sample lists nearly 1 million clones, 76% seen once, with approximately 1.5% in the top ten. Sequencing was performed on memory CD4+ T cells sorted from blood. The receptors were gathered from a man in his late teens or twenties in good health. Both conserved end residues are trimmed from each CDR3.

10	TRBV7-2	ASSPPGPTQY
9	TRBV7-2	ASSLGLAAY
12	TRBV9	ASSARDNYNEQF
12	TRBV4-3	ASSQEGSTDTQY
13	TRBV7-8	ASSPSGREYTEAF
13	TRBV7-9	ASSFQSGATGELF
17	TRBV15	ATSRDWTGPSGRNEKLF
12	TRBV7-9	ASSFATASYEQY
13	TRBV5-1	ASSLLAGAGNEQF
12	TRBV7-2	ASSPRHEQGGKY
13	TRBV5-4	ASSLKGTQNSPLH
14	TRBV5-4	ASSSQAGGVTDTQY
12	TRBV7-9	ASSLVVWGDTQY
13	TRBV7-8	ASSLAGTGSNEQF
12	TRBV4-1	ASSLTGGTEKLF
14	TRBV4-1	ASSRLGTATNEKLF
14	TRBV5-1	ASEAGGRKRTDTQY
13	TRBV7-7	ASSLRTSGTDTQY
14	TRBV19	ASSPYGGQTYNEQF
11	TRBV13	ASRPPGTDTQY
12	TRBV5-1	ASSSVGFGEKLF
14	TRBV5-1	ASSLALSGGQETQY
14	TRBV28	ASSLLGAGTYNEQF
14	TRBV6-6	ASSYSSAGFGEKLF
12	TRBV2	ASSEWQGGYEQY
13	TRBV19	ASSTPGQGANEQY
15	TRBV19	ASSTGTLVSGANVLT
11	TRBV6-1	ATGQASGNTIY
12	TRBV6-5	ASSPRRISYEQY
12	TRBV19	ASSQQNYNSPLH
10	TRBV30	AWGRGYYEQY
13	TRBV2	ASRKGQGGNQPQH
13	TRBV29-1	SLTEGTGYPDTQY
13	TRBV6-1	ASSRDRTLQETQY
13	TRBV25-1	ASSGQSSRQGEQY
11	TRBV10-3	ATTWSSGNEQY
14	TRBV19	ASSIEGPGANQPQH
12	TRBV9	ASSVGQVEPEAF
13	TRBV11-2	ASRPPGSYTDTQY
13	TRBV5-1	ASSLGQGLSYGYT
11	TRBV28	ASSPSLAGEQF
13	TRBV6-4	ASSQQATGADTQY
12	TRBV25-1	ASTTGSLNYGYT
12	TRBV30	AWSRRGTNEKLF
13	TRBV7-2	ASSLTGTAIYGYT
13	TRBV5-1	ASSLEGARTDTQY
11	TRBV7-9	ASSSSGSYEQY
15	TRBV15	ATSRRQGDNSNQPQH
12	TRBV18	ASSPGQGIETQY
13	TRBV16	ASSQMGQGAETQY
13	TRBV6-5	ASSLIGPGANIQY